This TCR beta chain was profiled in a study of CD8+ T cells in alopecia areata. Study conclusions and caveats: With patients, TCR sharing proved less clear than in mice, a difference possibly related to HLA. In scalp samples, resident alphabeta T cells of normal skin are also sequenced. Compared with normal scalp, lesional scalp had higher clonality and more expanded CD8+ clones.

Extracted RNA was reverse transcribed into cDNA, the sequencing template. This table comes from immunoSEQ multiplex PCR, and its TCRdb copy is limited to in-frame clones, with some not included. The table lists 100,000 to 120,000 clones, approximately 59% of them singletons. Concerning this clone itself: The antigen is not known.

The sequenced sample consisted of CD8+ T cells sorted from blood. This TCR came from a human donor in good health.

In DNA form, the CDR3 reads TGTGCCAGCAGTCAGGGGCGATACATGAACACTGAAGCTTTCTTT. It encodes CASSQGRYMNTEAFF. The chain couples TRBV28 to TRBJ1-1; perhaps TRBD1 as D (6 bases). The V gene's germline CDR1 is MDHEN and CDR2 SYDVKM. This CDR3 has 15 residues. The ends were cut back, 5 bases at V and 0 bases at J, with 13 bases in the middle.